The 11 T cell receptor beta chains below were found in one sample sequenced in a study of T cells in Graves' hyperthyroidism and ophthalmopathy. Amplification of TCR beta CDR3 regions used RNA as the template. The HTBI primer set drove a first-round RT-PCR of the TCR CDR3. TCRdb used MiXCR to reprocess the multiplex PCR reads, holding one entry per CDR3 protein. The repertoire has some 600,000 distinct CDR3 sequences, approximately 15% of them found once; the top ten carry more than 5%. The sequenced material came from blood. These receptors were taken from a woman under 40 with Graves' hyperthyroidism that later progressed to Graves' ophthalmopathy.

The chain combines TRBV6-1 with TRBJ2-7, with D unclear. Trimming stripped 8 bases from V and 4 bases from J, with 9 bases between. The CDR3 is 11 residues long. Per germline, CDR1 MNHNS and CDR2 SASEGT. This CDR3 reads CASSDWYEQYF. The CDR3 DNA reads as TGTGCCAGCTCTGACTGGTACGAGCAGTACTTC.

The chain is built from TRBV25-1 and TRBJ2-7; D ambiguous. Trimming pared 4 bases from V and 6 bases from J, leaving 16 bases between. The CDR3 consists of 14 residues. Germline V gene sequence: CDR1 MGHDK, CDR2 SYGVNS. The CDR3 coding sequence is TGTGCCAGCAGTGGGGCAGGAAAGTCGTTCGAGCAGTACTTC. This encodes CASSGAGKSFEQYF.

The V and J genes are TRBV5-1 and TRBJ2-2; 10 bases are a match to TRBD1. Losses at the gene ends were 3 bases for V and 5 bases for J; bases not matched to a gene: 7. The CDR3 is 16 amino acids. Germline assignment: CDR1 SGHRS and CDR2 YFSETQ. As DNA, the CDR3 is TGCGCCAGCAGCTCCGAAGGACAGGGGGGGACCGGGGAGCTGTTTTTT. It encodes CASSSEGQGGTGELFF.

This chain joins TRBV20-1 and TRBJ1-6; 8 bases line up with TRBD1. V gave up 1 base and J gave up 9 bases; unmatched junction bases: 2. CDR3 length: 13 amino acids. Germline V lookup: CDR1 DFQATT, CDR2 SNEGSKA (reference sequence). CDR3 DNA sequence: TGCAGTGCTAGAGGGACAGGGAGTTCACCCCTCCACTTT. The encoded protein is CSARGTGSSPLHF.

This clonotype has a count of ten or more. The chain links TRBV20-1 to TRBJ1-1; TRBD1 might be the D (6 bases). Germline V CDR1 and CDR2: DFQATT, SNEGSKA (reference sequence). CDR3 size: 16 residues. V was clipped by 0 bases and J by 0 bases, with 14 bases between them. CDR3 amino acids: CSARDFRTGMNTEAFF. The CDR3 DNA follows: TGCAGTGCTAGAGATTTCCGAACAGGGATGAACACTGAAGCTTTCTTT.

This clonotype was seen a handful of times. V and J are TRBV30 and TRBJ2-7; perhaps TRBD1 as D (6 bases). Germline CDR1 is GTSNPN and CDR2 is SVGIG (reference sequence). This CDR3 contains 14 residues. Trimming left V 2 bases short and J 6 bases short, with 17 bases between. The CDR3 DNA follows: TGTGCCTGGAGTCCAAACAGGGATCTGGGCGAGCAGTACTTC. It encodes CAWSPNRDLGEQYF. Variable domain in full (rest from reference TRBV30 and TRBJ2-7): SQTIHQWPATLVQPVGSPLSLECTVEGTSNPNLYWYRQAAGRGLQLLFYSVGIGQISSEVPQNLSASRPQDRQFILSSKKLLLSDSGFYLCAWSPNRDLGEQYFGPGTRLTVT.

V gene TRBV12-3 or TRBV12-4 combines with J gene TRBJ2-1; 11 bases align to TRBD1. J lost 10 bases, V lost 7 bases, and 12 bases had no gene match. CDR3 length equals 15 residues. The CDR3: CASTSTGTGGREQFF. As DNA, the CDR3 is TGTGCCAGCACCTCAACCGGGACAGGGGGTCGGGAGCAGTTCTTC.

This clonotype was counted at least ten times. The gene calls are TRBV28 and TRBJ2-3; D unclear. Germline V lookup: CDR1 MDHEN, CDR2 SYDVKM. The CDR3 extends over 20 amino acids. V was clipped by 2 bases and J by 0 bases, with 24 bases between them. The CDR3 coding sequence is TGTGCCAGCAGTTTACCCTCTATAAGACTTGCTCCCTCTAGCACAGATACGCAGTATTTT. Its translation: CASSLPSIRLAPSSTDTQYF.

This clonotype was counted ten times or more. CDR3: CATALANYGYTF. CDR3 nucleotides: TGTGCCACCGCATTAGCTAACTATGGCTACACCTTC. The J gene is TRBJ1-2, the V gene TRBV19; no firm D call. The germline V and J ends were trimmed by 10 bases and 0 bases, with 9 bases remaining between them. The germline CDR1 and CDR2 sequences are LNHDA and SQIVND (reference sequence). CDR3 length equals 12 residues.

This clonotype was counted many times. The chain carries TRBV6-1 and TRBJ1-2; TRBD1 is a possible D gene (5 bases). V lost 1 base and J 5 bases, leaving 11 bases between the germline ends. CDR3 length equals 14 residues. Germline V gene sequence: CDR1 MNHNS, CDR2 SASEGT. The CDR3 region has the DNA TGTGCCAGCAGTGAAGGGACATCCCGATATGGCTACACCTTC. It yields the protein CASSEGTSRYGYTF.

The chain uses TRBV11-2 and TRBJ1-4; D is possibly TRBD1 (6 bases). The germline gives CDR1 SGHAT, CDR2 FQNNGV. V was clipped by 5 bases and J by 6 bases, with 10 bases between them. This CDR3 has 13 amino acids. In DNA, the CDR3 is TGTGCCAGCAGCCCACGGACAGATGAAAAACTGTTTTTT. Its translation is CASSPRTDEKLFF.